Presented here are 2 T cell receptor beta chains from one specimen sequenced in a study of CD8 T cells in Susac syndrome. About 0.5 to 1 ug RNA was reverse transcribed with random hexamers. TCRdb reanalysed the immunoSEQ multiplex PCR reads using MiXCR and keeps one entry per CDR3 protein. The sample includes approximately 200,000 distinct CDR3 sequences, about 94% of them seen just once. Sequenced material: CD4+ T cells from PBMCs. The source is a human donor with multiple sclerosis.

The V call is TRBV28, the J call TRBJ2-4; D assignment may be TRBD1 or TRBD2 (5 bases each). This CDR3 comprises 13 residues. Trimming removed 6 bases at V and 6 bases at J, with 12 bases between. The germline CDR1 and CDR2 sequences are MDHEN and SYDVKM. The CDR3, as DNA: TGTGCCAGCAGGGGGACGTGGGGAAACATTCAGTACTTC. This gives the protein CASRGTWGNIQYF.

CDR3 region: CATSRGGVGLTYEQYF. The CDR3 region has the DNA TGTGCCACCAGCAGAGGAGGGGTCGGCTTGACCTACGAGCAGTACTTC. The V gene is TRBV15, the J gene TRBJ2-7; the D call may be TRBD1 or TRBD2 (5 bases each). The CDR3 consists of 16 residues. Germline CDR1 and CDR2: LNHNV and YYDKDF (reference sequence). V lost 1 base and J lost 2, with 15 bases in between.